The 26 T cell receptor beta chains listed next were all sequenced from one sample in a study of T-cell reconstitution after alpha-beta-depleted transplantation in children. During its preparation, the TCRbeta library received unique molecular identifiers. TCRdb re-analysed the PCR reads in MiXCR, keeping a single row per CDR3 protein. The table lists about half a million distinct CDR3 sequences, roughly an eighth of them singletons. Sequencing used PBMCs from the stem cell graft donor, obtained from the stem cell graft. All receptors derive from a human donor who donated a stem cell graft to a child with combined immunodeficiency.

The sample holds a few counts of this clonotype. This chain connects TRBV15 to TRBJ2-5; no firm D call. Trimming cost V 0 bases and J 4 bases, with 9 bases left between them. Germline assignment: CDR1 LNHNV and CDR2 YYDKDF (reference sequence). There are 14 residues in the CDR3. This chain's CDR3 is CATSRDAERETQYF. The CDR3 DNA reads TGTGCCACCAGCAGAGATGCAGAGCGAGAGACCCAGTACTTC.

A word on this clonotype: Relative to the germline gene, one junction end is altered; a read error may explain this. V usage is TRBV20-1 and J usage is TRBJ1-4; D call uncertain. Germline V gene data show CDR1 as DFQATT and CDR2 as SNEGSKA (reference sequence). The CDR3 sequence is 16 residues long. CDR3 amino acids: CCARDRGMATNEKLFF. Written as DNA, the CDR3 is TGCTGTGCTAGAGATCGAGGCATGGCAACTAATGAAAAACTGTTTTTT.

At least ten counts were recorded for this clonotype. This rearrangement joins TRBV7-9 to TRBJ2-2; D is uncertain. The V and J ends lost 1 base and 0 bases respectively, with 12 bases between them. The CDR3 sequence is 17 residues long. The germline V gene encodes CDR1 SEHNR and CDR2 FQNEAQ (reference sequence). CDR3 DNA: TGTGCCAGCAGCTTAGTTTTGCAGGCTCCGAACACCGGGGAGCTGTTTTTT. Its protein product is CASSLVLQAPNTGELFF.

V gene TRBV29-1 combines with J gene TRBJ2-1, with D unresolved. V was pared by 8 bases and J by 4 bases, with 12 bases between. The germline V gene has CDR1 SQVTM and CDR2 ANQGSEA. The CDR3 totals 12 residues. The CDR3 loop is CSFPLRYNEQFF. In nucleotides, the CDR3 is TGCAGCTTCCCTCTGAGGTACAATGAGCAGTTCTTC.

This clonotype was picked up many times. The chain has TRBV12-3 or TRBV12-4 and TRBJ2-1; 9 bases are a match to TRBD2. V trimming: 1 base; J trimming: 9 bases; junction bases outside the gene matches: 7. The CDR3 loop spans 15 amino acids. The CDR3 loop is CASSLGSGGISEQFF. DNA for the CDR3: TGTGCCAGCAGTTTAGGTAGCGGGGGAATAAGTGAGCAGTTCTTC.

The V and J genes are TRBV9 and TRBJ1-2; D gene ambiguous. CDR3 length: 13 residues. Germline CDR1 and CDR2: SGDLS and YYNGEE. Trimming left V 2 bases short and J 0 bases short, with 5 bases between. The CDR3 sequence is CASSVRPNYGYTF. CDR3 DNA: TGTGCCAGCAGCGTCCGACCTAACTATGGCTACACCTTC.

The table lists this clonotype with many counts. The chain is built from TRBV29-1 and TRBJ2-5, with D tentatively TRBD1 or TRBD2 (6 bases each). Germline V lookup: CDR1 SQVTM, CDR2 ANQGSEA. V was trimmed by 6 bases and J by 3 bases, leaving 17 bases between them. CDR3 length: 14 amino acids. The CDR3, as DNA: TGCAGCGTGGGGCTCGCAGGGGAGGAAGAGACCCAGTACTTC. This translates into CSVGLAGEEETQYF.

This chain links TRBV7-8 with TRBJ2-7, with a possible D match to TRBD2 (6 bases). Germline lookup yields CDR1 SGHVS and CDR2 FQNEAQ. Between the trimmed V and J ends, which lost 8 bases and 5 bases, there was a span of 10 bases. The CDR3 has 11 residues. CDR3 sequence (DNA): TGTGCCAGCCGCAGGGAGGACGAGCAGTACTTC. Its translation: CASRREDEQYF.

This clonotype was seen at least ten times. The rearrangement uses TRBV2 and TRBJ2-6; 10 nucleotides match TRBD1. CDR1 and CDR2 (germline): SNHLY, FYNNEI. V lost 6 bases to trimming and J lost 4 bases; unmatched junction nucleotides: 15. The CDR3 runs to 19 residues. Here the CDR3 reads CASRDRQGARESGANVLTF. DNA for the CDR3: TGTGCCAGCAGGGATCGACAGGGGGCGCGGGAATCAGGGGCCAACGTCCTGACTTTC.

This clonotype has a handful of counts. J is TRBJ2-1 and V is TRBV4-3; 9 bases line up with TRBD2. The CDR3 covers 17 residues. Trimming removed 4 bases from V and 5 bases from J; junction bases left unmatched: 12. Germline values: CDR1 LGHNA, CDR2 YSLEER. CDR3 DNA: TGCGCCAGCAGCCTCTTACTCGCGGGGGGGAGGGACAATGAGCAGTTCTTC. Protein product: CASSLLLAGGRDNEQFF.

CDR3 sequence reads: CASSEGQGGTDTQYF. CDR3 DNA: TGTGCCAGCAGTGAAGGACAGGGGGGGACAGATACGCAGTATTTT. The chain has TRBV6-1 and TRBJ2-3, with 9 positions matching TRBD1. The V gene's germline CDR1 is MNHNS and CDR2 SASEGT. V lost 1 base and J lost 3; bases outside the gene matches: 2. This CDR3 spans 15 amino acids.

The chain joins TRBV7-3 to TRBJ2-2; 10 nucleotides agree with TRBD1. The CDR3 is 17 amino acids. With 3 bases clipped from V and 3 bases from J, the junction kept 7 bases outside the gene matches. Germline V gene lookup returns CDR1 SGHTA and CDR2 FQGTGA. CDR3 sequence reads: CASSFSPGQGYTGELFF. As DNA, the CDR3 is TGTGCCAGCAGCTTTTCTCCGGGACAGGGGTACACCGGGGAGCTGTTTTTT.

This clonotype was observed a handful of times. The V gene is TRBV9, the J gene TRBJ1-3, with 11 bases identical to TRBD1. J lost 0 bases, V lost 4 bases, and 6 bases had no gene match. This CDR3 region has 17 residues. Looked up from germline, CDR1 is SGDLS and CDR2 is YYNGEE. CDR3 sequence reads: CASSLGQGGLSGNTIYF. The CDR3 nucleotides are TGTGCCAGCAGCTTGGGACAGGGGGGACTCTCTGGAAACACCATATATTTT.

This clonotype was counted only a few times. V and J are TRBV4-3 and TRBJ1-2; D unclear. The ends were cut back, 0 bases at V and 9 bases at J, with 11 bases in the middle. The CDR3 spans 13 residues. In germline, CDR1 is LGHNA, CDR2 YSLEER. The CDR3 is CASSQDRGIRYTF. CDR3 DNA: TGCGCCAGCAGCCAAGATAGAGGGATTCGCTACACCTTC.

This clonotype was seen only a few times. This chain links TRBV10-3 with TRBJ2-7; 7 bases are shared with TRBD1. Trimming took 4 bases from V and 1 from J; bases not matched to a gene: 7. Germline CDR1 ENHRY, CDR2 SYGVKD. The CDR3 covers 15 residues. CDR3 sequence: CAISGTGGSSYEQYF. The CDR3 nucleotides are TGTGCCATCAGTGGGACAGGTGGCTCTTCCTACGAGCAGTACTTC.

The rearrangement joins TRBV3-1 to TRBJ1-6, with D possibly TRBD1 on 6 matching bases. This CDR3 has 13 residues. V lost 0 bases and J lost 14, with 11 bases in between. In germline, CDR1 is LGHDT, CDR2 YNNKEL (reference sequence). The chain's CDR3 is CASSQDGGRALHF. The CDR3 coding sequence is TGTGCCAGCAGCCAAGATGGGGGCAGGGCCCTCCACTTT.

The sample holds many counts of this clonotype. This chain connects TRBV12-3 or TRBV12-4 to TRBJ2-6; the match to TRBD1 covers 7 bases. V lost 5 bases, J lost 2 bases, and 6 bases stayed unmatched. The CDR3 is 16 residues long. CDR3 amino acids: CASSNRGPPGANVLTF. The DNA of the CDR3 is TGTGCCAGCAGTAACAGGGGACCCCCTGGGGCCAACGTCCTGACTTTC.

This clonotype was seen a few times. The chain has TRBV20-1 and TRBJ2-3; a possible D gene is TRBD2 (5 bases). This CDR3 spans 13 amino acids. Deletions cut 4 bases from V and 2 bases from J, with 10 bases between. CDR1 is DFQATT, CDR2 SNEGSKA, per germline (reference sequence). CDR3 loop: CSAISETTDTQYF. CDR3 bases: TGCAGTGCTATTAGCGAGACCACAGATACGCAGTATTTT.

CDR3 in amino acids: CASSGNPGGGRNGGSYNEQFF. As DNA, the CDR3 is TGTGCCAGCAGCGGAAACCCGGGGGGGGGGCGCAATGGGGGATCCTACAATGAGCAGTTCTTC. The V and J genes are TRBV9 and TRBJ2-1; 8 bases are a match to TRBD2. The CDR3 is 21 amino acids. Germline values: CDR1 SGDLS, CDR2 YYNGEE. Trimming at V came to 3 bases and at J to 1 base, leaving 21 bases not matched to a gene.

The chain recombines TRBV11-3 with TRBJ2-7; no clear D gene. The CDR3 has 12 residues. V lost 9 bases to trimming and J lost 2 bases, with 11 bases between them. Germline V gene data show CDR1 as SGHNT and CDR2 as YENEEA. CDR3: CARTDGPYEQYF. The CDR3 DNA reads as TGTGCCAGGACGGACGGTCCCTACGAGCAGTACTTC. Combining the CDR3 with reference TRBV11-3 and TRBJ2-7 gives the whole variable domain EAGVVQSPRYKIIEKKQPVAFWCNPISGHNTLYWYLQNLGQGPELLIRYENEEAVDDSQLPKDRFSAERLKGVDSTLKIQPAELGDSAVYLCARTDGPYEQYFGPGTRLTVT.

There are a few counts of this clonotype. The chain carries TRBV25-1 and TRBJ2-5; no definite D call. The length of the CDR3 is 16 residues. V was shortened by 4 bases and J by 4 bases, with 19 bases between the two germline ends. Germline CDR1 is MGHDK and CDR2 is SYGVNS. As DNA, the CDR3 is TGTGCCAGCAGTGCAGTGTGGGCCTCACTGGGAGAGACCCAGTACTTC. This gives the protein CASSAVWASLGETQYF.

The table lists this clonotype with a few counts. The rearrangement joins TRBV30 to TRBJ2-5; no clear D. Germline loops: CDR1 GTSNPN, CDR2 SVGIG (reference sequence). Trimming cost V 0 bases and J 7 bases, with 9 bases left between them. The CDR3 runs to 12 residues. The CDR3 is CAWSVYLGTQYF. Here the CDR3 DNA reads TGTGCCTGGAGTGTCTACCTTGGGACCCAGTACTTC.

This clonotype has more than one count but fewer than ten. The J gene is TRBJ2-1, the V gene TRBV29-1, with 9 bases lining up with TRBD1. The CDR3 contains 13 residues. Germline CDR1 reads SQVTM; CDR2 reads ANQGSEA. J was trimmed by 4 bases and V by 7 bases; bases with no gene match: 5. The CDR3 nucleotides are TGCAGCGCTACGGGACAGGGTTACAATGAGCAGTTCTTC. It yields the protein CSATGQGYNEQFF.

The rearrangement uses TRBV29-1 and TRBJ2-2; D unclear. V lost 4 bases, J lost 7 bases, and 7 bases lay in between. This CDR3 is 11 amino acids long. Germline-derived CDR1 and CDR2 are SQVTM and ANQGSEA. The CDR3 region has the DNA TGCAGCGTTGGCGAGGTCGGGGAGCTGTTTTTT. Protein product: CSVGEVGELFF.

This clonotype was counted many times. This sequence joins TRBV7-6 and TRBJ1-2, with 9 bases fitting TRBD1. The CDR3 totals 12 residues. The germline CDR1 and CDR2 sequences are SGHVS and FNYEAQ. Trimming removed 6 bases from V and 6 bases from J; junction bases left unmatched: 2. In DNA form, the CDR3 reads TGTGCCAGCAGGGGACAGGGACATGGCTACACCTTC. Translating it yields CASRGQGHGYTF. The complete variable domain, with remaining parts taken from reference TRBV7-6 and TRBJ1-2, reads GAGVSQSPRYKVTKRGQDVALRCDPISGHVSLYWYRQALGQGPEFLTYFNYEAQQDKSGLPNDRFSAERPEGSISTLTIQRTEQRDSAMYRCASRGQGHGYTFGSGTRLTVV.

This clonotype showed up many times. The chain employs TRBV27 and TRBJ2-3; a weak D match, TRBD2 (5 bases). CDR1 MNHEY and CDR2 SMNVEV come from the germline V gene (reference sequence). Trimming left V 4 bases short and J 3 bases short, with 14 bases between. The CDR3 consists of 15 residues. CDR3 coding DNA: TGTGCCAGCAGTTCGGACGCGGGTGATACAGATACGCAGTATTTT. Protein sequence: CASSSDAGDTDTQYF.